The 28 T cell receptor beta chains given below trace back to one sample, sequenced in a study of graft-versus-host responses after intestinal transplantation. Sequencing used immunoSEQ multiplex PCR; TCRdb keeps in-frame clones, though not all of them. The data contain approximately 97,000 clones, about nine tenths of them singletons. Antigens of these TCRs are unknown. The sequenced sample was unstimulated CD4+ T cells sorted from spleen or lymph node cells, obtained before transplant. These TCRs come from a human donor who was the organ donor for an intestinal transplant.

The J gene is TRBJ2-2, the V gene TRBV7-9; the D gene is possibly TRBD1 (6 bases). There are 13 residues in the CDR3. Trimming left V 3 bases short and J 6 bases short, with 8 bases between. In germline, CDR1 is SEHNR, CDR2 FQNEAQ (reference sequence). The CDR3 DNA reads as TGTGCCAGCAGCTTCTCAGGGGCCGGGGAGCTGTTTTTT. Encoded protein: CASSFSGAGELFF.

This clone has only a few counts. J is TRBJ1-5 and V is TRBV10-3, with 9 bases identical to TRBD1. The CDR3 runs to 12 residues. Germline CDR1 reads ENHRY; CDR2 reads SYGVKD. Germline trimming cut 9 bases from V and 9 bases from J; bases unmatched to any gene: 6. As DNA, the CDR3 is TGTGCCATATGGGACAGGGTGGGGCCCCAGCATTTT. This gives the protein CAIWDRVGPQHF.

V gene TRBV4-2 combines with J gene TRBJ1-6, with TRBD1 matching over 7 bases. This CDR3 has 15 residues. Germline trimming cut 4 bases from V and 2 bases from J; bases unmatched to any gene: 2. Germline lookup yields CDR1 LGHNA and CDR2 YNFKEQ. The DNA of the CDR3 is TGTGCCAGCAGCCTCAGGGGGACCTATAATTCACCCCTCCACTTT. Translation: CASSLRGTYNSPLHF.

This clone came up once. The chain combines TRBV4-3 with TRBJ1-1, with TRBD1 matching over 7 bases. CDR3 length: 16 amino acids. V trimming: 2 bases; J trimming: 0 bases; junction bases outside the gene matches: 6. From germline, CDR1 is LGHNA and CDR2 YSLEER. CDR3 in DNA: TGCGCCAGCAGCCAAAACAGGGGAACGATGAACACTGAAGCTTTCTTT. This encodes CASSQNRGTMNTEAFF.

Notes on this clone: In the same sample, other DNA sequences code for this CDR3. This chain links TRBV7-3 with TRBJ2-7; 9 bases align to TRBD1. With 3 bases clipped from V and 3 bases from J, the junction kept 0 bases outside the gene matches. The CDR3 is 13 residues long. Germline V CDR1 and CDR2: SGHTA, FQGTGA. CDR3 bases: TGTGCCAGCAGCTTGACAGGGGGCTACGAGCAGTACTTC. Its protein product is CASSLTGGYEQYF.

The V and J genes are TRBV30 and TRBJ2-3; 7 bases align to TRBD2. The ends lost 0 bases at V and 1 base at J; junction bases unmatched: 16. Germline CDR1 reads GTSNPN; CDR2 reads SVGIG (reference sequence). This CDR3 is 19 amino acids long. CDR3 sequence: CAWSVGKGRVESGTDTQYF. In nucleotides, the CDR3 is TGTGCCTGGAGTGTAGGTAAGGGGAGGGTAGAGAGCGGCACAGATACGCAGTATTTT.

This chain uses TRBV18 with TRBJ2-7, with TRBD2 as a possible D gene (6 bases). This CDR3 is built from 13 residues. Germline-derived CDR1 and CDR2 are KGHSH and LQKENI. Trimming pared 3 bases from V and 7 bases from J, leaving 13 bases between. The DNA of the CDR3 is TGTGCCAGCTCACCGGCTCTGGAGGGAGAGCAGTACTTC. It translates to CASSPALEGEQYF.

J is TRBJ2-7 and V is TRBV6-5; D is perhaps TRBD1 (5 bases). The CDR3 length is 15 residues. Germline V lookup: CDR1 MNHEY, CDR2 SVGAGI. Trimming pared 0 bases from V and 1 base from J, leaving 10 bases between. The CDR3 nucleotides read TGTGCCAGCAGTTACTCGAGTAGGGGTTCCTACGAGCAGTACTTC. This encodes CASSYSSRGSYEQYF.

This chain joins TRBV15 and TRBJ2-1; maybe TRBD1 (6 bases). The V end lost 2 bases, the J end lost 15 bases, and 17 bases lay between the germline ends. The germline gives CDR1 LNHNV, CDR2 YYDKDF (reference sequence). This CDR3 spans 13 amino acids. Here the CDR3 reads CATSRQGSLYSFF. CDR3 DNA sequence: TGTGCCACCAGCAGACAGGGGTCTCTGTATTCGTTCTTC.

The genes are TRBV27 and TRBJ2-5; D may be TRBD1 (6 bases). CDR3 length: 14 amino acids. Trimming stripped 6 bases from V and 7 bases from J, with 18 bases between. Germline CDR1 reads MNHEY; CDR2 reads SMNVEV (reference sequence). Here the CDR3 reads CASRRQGRGGTQYF. The CDR3, as DNA: TGTGCCAGCAGGCGCCAGGGGCGTGGGGGGACCCAGTACTTC.

The chain has TRBV7-3 and TRBJ1-1, with TRBD1 identical over 7 bases. Germline CDR1 reads SGHTA; CDR2 reads FQGTGA. Losses at the gene ends were 5 bases for V and 9 bases for J; bases not matched to a gene: 9. The CDR3 has 13 residues. CDR3 in DNA: TGTGCCAGCAGCGTTAACCGGGACAGAAAAGCTTTCTTT. It encodes CASSVNRDRKAFF.

This chain uses TRBV6-1 with TRBJ1-2; a weak D match, TRBD1 (5 bases). CDR3 length: 12 residues. Trimming removed 0 bases at V and 13 bases at J, with 12 bases between. Germline V lookup: CDR1 MNHNS, CDR2 SASEGT. This CDR3 is CASSEAWGIPTF. The CDR3 DNA sequence: TGTGCCAGCAGTGAAGCCTGGGGCATCCCCACCTTC.

The V call is TRBV27, the J call TRBJ1-4; possibly TRBD1 for D (6 bases). Trimming removed 3 bases from V and 1 base from J, with 6 bases in between. Germline V CDR1 and CDR2: MNHEY, SMNVEV (reference sequence). The CDR3 runs to 14 residues. The CDR3 DNA is TGTGCCAGCAGTTTGACAGGAACTAATGAAAAACTGTTTTTT. Amino acids: CASSLTGTNEKLFF.

The CDR3 DNA is TGTGCCAGCAGCCAAGGGGGCCTTAGGCCCCAGCATTTT. Encoded protein: CASSQGGLRPQHF. This chain uses TRBV14 with TRBJ1-5, with D possibly being TRBD1 (5 bases). Germline values: CDR1 SGHDN, CDR2 FVKESK. Trimming shortened V by 1 base and J by 9 bases, and 10 bases separated the two germline ends. The CDR3 spans 13 residues.

The rearrangement uses TRBV7-2 and TRBJ1-5, with D possibly matching TRBD1 (6 bases). Germline assignment: CDR1 SGHTA and CDR2 FQGNSA. Trimming took off 3 bases at V and 3 bases at J, with 12 bases between the two ends. CDR3 length: 15 amino acids. CDR3 protein: CASSLDRGSNQPQHF. DNA for the CDR3: TGTGCCAGCAGCTTGGACAGAGGGTCCAATCAGCCCCAGCATTTT.

The chain couples TRBV25-1 to TRBJ2-5, with D perhaps matching TRBD2 (6 bases). Germline V lookup: CDR1 MGHDK, CDR2 SYGVNS. This CDR3 has 12 residues. The germline V and J ends were trimmed by 8 bases and 7 bases, with 14 bases remaining between them. Here the CDR3 reads CASRLLGGTQYF. The CDR3 DNA sequence: TGTGCCAGCCGCCTACTCGGGGGGACCCAGTACTTC.

In its sample, this clone was seen once. The chain combines TRBV10-3 with TRBJ2-1, with D possibly TRBD2 on 5 matching bases. The CDR3 is made up of 15 amino acids. V was pared by 2 bases and J by 0 bases, with 8 bases between. In germline, CDR1 is ENHRY, CDR2 SYGVKD. CDR3 DNA: TGTGCCATCAGTGAGGGCGGGTACTCCTACAATGAGCAGTTCTTC. Translation gives CAISEGGYSYNEQFF.

The gene calls are TRBV4-3 and TRBJ1-4; 9 bases agree with TRBD1. The V gene's germline CDR1 is LGHNA and CDR2 YSLEER. The CDR3 covers 14 residues. After removal of 5 bases from V and 8 bases from J, the junction contained 6 bases not matched to a gene. In nucleotides, the CDR3 is TGCGCCAGCAGCTTGACAGGGGGGGGAGAAAAACTGTTTTTT. Translated: CASSLTGGGEKLFF.

The rearrangement uses TRBV5-1 and TRBJ1-2, with a possible D match to TRBD1 (6 bases). CDR1 is SGHRS, CDR2 YFSETQ, per germline. The CDR3 has 14 amino acids. V gave up 1 base and J gave up 2 bases, with 9 bases separating them. The CDR3, as DNA: TGCGCCAGCAGCTTGAACAGGGTGAACTATGGCTACACCTTC. Translation: CASSLNRVNYGYTF.

V usage is TRBV4-1 and J usage is TRBJ1-5, with no clear D. Trimming removed 0 bases at V and 1 base at J, with 16 bases between. This CDR3 has 18 amino acids. In germline, CDR1 is MGHRA, CDR2 YSYEKL. This CDR3 reads CASSQEPRFGSSNQPQHF. The CDR3 DNA reads TGCGCCAGCAGCCAAGAACCTAGGTTCGGTTCAAGCAATCAGCCCCAGCATTTT.

This chain connects TRBV5-1 to TRBJ2-1; 9 positions agree with TRBD1. The germline V gene encodes CDR1 SGHRS and CDR2 YFSETQ. The CDR3 runs 13 residues. The ends lost 4 bases at V and 9 bases at J; junction bases unmatched: 5. CDR3 nucleotides: TGCGCCAGCAGCGCCACGGACAGGGGTGAGCAGTTCTTC. This codes for CASSATDRGEQFF. Based on the CDR3 plus reference TRBV5-1 and TRBJ2-1, the full variable domain is KAGVTQTPRYLIKTRGQQVTLSCSPISGHRSVSWYQQTPGQGLQFLFEYFSETQRNKGNFPGRFSGRQFSNSRSEMNVSTLELGDSALYLCASSATDRGEQFFGPGTRLTVL.

This clone has a handful of counts. The genes are TRBV19 and TRBJ1-4, with D perhaps TRBD1 (6 bases). Per germline, CDR1 LNHDA and CDR2 SQIVND (reference sequence). V was shortened by 3 bases and J by 8 bases, with 13 bases between the two germline ends. This CDR3 is built from 14 residues. CDR3 sequence (DNA): TGTGCCAGTAGTATGGAACAGGGTCGGGAAAAACTGTTTTTT. Translation gives CASSMEQGREKLFF.

The chain links TRBV9 to TRBJ2-1, with TRBD2 matching over 8 bases. V lost 3 bases, J lost 4 bases, and 9 bases stayed unmatched. Germline V gene sequence: CDR1 SGDLS, CDR2 YYNGEE. This CDR3 has 16 amino acids. As DNA, the CDR3 is TGTGCCAGCAGCGCTGTTCGGACTAGCCTTTACAATGAGCAGTTCTTC. Translated: CASSAVRTSLYNEQFF.

The rearrangement links TRBV5-8 to TRBJ1-5; 8 bases are shared with TRBD1. After removal of 1 base from V and 2 bases from J, the junction contained 5 bases not matched to a gene. The CDR3 contains 16 residues. CDR1 is SGHTS and CDR2 is YDEGEE in the germline V gene. CDR3 in amino acids: CASSLWATGGNQPQHF. Written as DNA, the CDR3 is TGTGCCAGCAGCTTGTGGGCGACAGGGGGCAATCAGCCCCAGCATTTT.

This chain joins TRBV4-1 and TRBJ2-3, with D perhaps matching TRBD1 (5 bases). Germline CDR1 MGHRA, CDR2 YSYEKL. Trimming took off 0 bases at V and 0 bases at J, with 13 bases between the two ends. The CDR3 sequence is 17 residues long. DNA for the CDR3: TGCGCCAGCAGCCAAGATTGGGCAGGGCAAAGCACAGATACGCAGTATTTT. Its translation: CASSQDWAGQSTDTQYF.

J is TRBJ2-3 and V is TRBV6-5; 11 positions match TRBD1. The ends lost 4 bases at V and 5 bases at J; junction bases unmatched: 8. Germline loops: CDR1 MNHEY, CDR2 SVGAGI. The CDR3 is made up of 16 amino acids. CDR3 nucleotides: TGTGCCAGCAGTTCTTTCGGGACAGGGGGGAAAGATACGCAGTATTTT. Translation: CASSSFGTGGKDTQYF.

This chain connects TRBV2 to TRBJ1-2; D is possibly TRBD1 (6 bases). Germline CDR1 and CDR2: SNHLY and FYNNEI. The CDR3 covers 13 residues. Trimming cost V 6 bases and J 6 bases, with 14 bases left between them. CDR3 amino acids: CASRGQSNHGYTF. Written as DNA, the CDR3 is TGTGCCAGCAGGGGACAATCAAACCATGGCTACACCTTC.

The chain joins TRBV7-6 to TRBJ2-1, with TRBD2 matching over 8 bases. With V trimmed by 1 base and J by 10 bases, 6 bases remained unmatched. Germline V gene sequence: CDR1 SGHVS, CDR2 FNYEAQ. The CDR3 totals 14 residues. The CDR3 protein is CASSLEVAGSEQFF. The CDR3, as DNA: TGTGCCAGCAGCTTAGAGGTAGCGGGGAGCGAGCAGTTCTTC.